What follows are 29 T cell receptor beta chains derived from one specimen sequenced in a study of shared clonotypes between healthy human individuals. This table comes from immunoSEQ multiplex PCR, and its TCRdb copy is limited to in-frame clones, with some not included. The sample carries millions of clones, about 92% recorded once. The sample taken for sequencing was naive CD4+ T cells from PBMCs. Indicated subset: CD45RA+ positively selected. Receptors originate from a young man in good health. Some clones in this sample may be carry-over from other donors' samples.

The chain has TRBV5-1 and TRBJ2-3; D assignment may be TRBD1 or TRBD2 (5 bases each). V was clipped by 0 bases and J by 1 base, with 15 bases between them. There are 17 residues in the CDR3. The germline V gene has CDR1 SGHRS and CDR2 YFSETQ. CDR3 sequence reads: CASSLATGTTGTDTQYF. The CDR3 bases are TGCGCCAGCAGCTTGGCTACGGGGACGACTGGCACAGATACGCAGTATTTT.

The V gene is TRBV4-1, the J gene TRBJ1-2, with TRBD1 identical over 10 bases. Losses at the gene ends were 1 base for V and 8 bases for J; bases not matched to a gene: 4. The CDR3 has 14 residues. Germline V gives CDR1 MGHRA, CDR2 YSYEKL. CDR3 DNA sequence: TGCGCCAGCAGCCAAGTGGCGACAGGGGGCGGCTACACCTTC. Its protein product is CASSQVATGGGYTF.

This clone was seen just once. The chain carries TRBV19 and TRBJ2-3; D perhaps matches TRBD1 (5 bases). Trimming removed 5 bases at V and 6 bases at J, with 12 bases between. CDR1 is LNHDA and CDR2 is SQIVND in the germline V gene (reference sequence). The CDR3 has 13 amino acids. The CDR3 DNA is TGTGCCAGTAGTCCCACCCACAGGGATACGCAGTATTTT. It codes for CASSPTHRDTQYF.

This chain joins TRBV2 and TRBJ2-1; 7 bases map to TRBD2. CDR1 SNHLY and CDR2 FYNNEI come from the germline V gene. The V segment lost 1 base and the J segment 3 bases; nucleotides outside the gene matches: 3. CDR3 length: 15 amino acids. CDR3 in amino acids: CASSEGAGFYNEQFF. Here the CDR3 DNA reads TGTGCCAGCAGTGAAGGAGCGGGGTTCTACAATGAGCAGTTCTTC.

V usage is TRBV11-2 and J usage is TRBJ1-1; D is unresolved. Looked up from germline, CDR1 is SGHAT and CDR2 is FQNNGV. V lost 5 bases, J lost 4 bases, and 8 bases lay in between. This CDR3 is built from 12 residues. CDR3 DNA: TGTGCCAGCAGCCAAACGGGCACTGAAGCTTTCTTT. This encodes CASSQTGTEAFF. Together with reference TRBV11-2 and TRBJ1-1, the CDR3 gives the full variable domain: EAGVAQSPRYKIIEKRQSVAFWCNPISGHATLYWYQQILGQGPKLLIQFQNNGVVDDSQLPKDRFSAERLKGVDSTLKIQPAKLEDSAVYLCASSQTGTEAFFGQGTRLTVV.

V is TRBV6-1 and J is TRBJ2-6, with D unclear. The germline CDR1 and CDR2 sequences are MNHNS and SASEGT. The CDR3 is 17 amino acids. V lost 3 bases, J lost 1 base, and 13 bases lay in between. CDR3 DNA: TGTGCCAGCAGTGACCTGGTGGCGCCATCTGGGGCCAACGTCCTGACTTTC. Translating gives CASSDLVAPSGANVLTF.

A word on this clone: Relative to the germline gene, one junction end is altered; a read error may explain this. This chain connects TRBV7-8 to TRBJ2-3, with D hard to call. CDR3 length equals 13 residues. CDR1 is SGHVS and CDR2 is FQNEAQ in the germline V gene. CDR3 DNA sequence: TGTGCCAGCAACTTATATGGGGAAGATACGCAGTATTTT. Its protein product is CASNLYGEDTQYF.

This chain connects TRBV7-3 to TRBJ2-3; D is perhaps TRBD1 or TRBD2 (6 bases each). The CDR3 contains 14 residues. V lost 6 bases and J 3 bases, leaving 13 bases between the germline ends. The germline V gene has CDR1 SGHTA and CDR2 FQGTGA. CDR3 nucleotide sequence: TGTGCCAGCAGTGTCACGGGGGCGACAGATACGCAGTATTTT. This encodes CASSVTGATDTQYF.

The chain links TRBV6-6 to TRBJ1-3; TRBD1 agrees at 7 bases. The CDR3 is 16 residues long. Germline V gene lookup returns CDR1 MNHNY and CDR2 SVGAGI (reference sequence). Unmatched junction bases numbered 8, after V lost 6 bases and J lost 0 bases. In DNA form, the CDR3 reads TGTGCCAGCAGCCCCGGGACAGCGCGCTCTGGAAACACCATATATTTT. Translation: CASSPGTARSGNTIYF.

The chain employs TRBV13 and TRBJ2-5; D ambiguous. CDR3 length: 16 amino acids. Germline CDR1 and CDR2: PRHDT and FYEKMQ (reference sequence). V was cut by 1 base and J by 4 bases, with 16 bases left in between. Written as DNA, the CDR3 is TGTGCCAGCAGCTTAGCTCCAGCGCGGTCGACAGAGACCCAGTACTTC. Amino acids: CASSLAPARSTETQYF.

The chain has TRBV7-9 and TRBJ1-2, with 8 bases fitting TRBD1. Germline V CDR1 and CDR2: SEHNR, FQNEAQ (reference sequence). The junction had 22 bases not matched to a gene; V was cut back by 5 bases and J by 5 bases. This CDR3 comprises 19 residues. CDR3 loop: CASSTNLRAGGQANYGYTF. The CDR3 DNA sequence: TGTGCCAGCAGCACCAACCTAAGGGCAGGGGGCCAAGCAAATTATGGCTACACCTTC.

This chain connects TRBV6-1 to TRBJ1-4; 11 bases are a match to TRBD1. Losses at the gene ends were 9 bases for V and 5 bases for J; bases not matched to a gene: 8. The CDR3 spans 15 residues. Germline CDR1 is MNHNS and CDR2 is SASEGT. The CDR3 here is CASRSGQGGNEKLFF. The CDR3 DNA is TGTGCCAGTCGATCGGGACAGGGGGGAAATGAAAAACTGTTTTTT.

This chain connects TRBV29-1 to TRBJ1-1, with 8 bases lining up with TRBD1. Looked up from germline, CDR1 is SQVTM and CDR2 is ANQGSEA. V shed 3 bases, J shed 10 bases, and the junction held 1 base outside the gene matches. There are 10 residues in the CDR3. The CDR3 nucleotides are TGCAGCGTTGATCAGGGGGCAGCTTTCTTT. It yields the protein CSVDQGAAFF.

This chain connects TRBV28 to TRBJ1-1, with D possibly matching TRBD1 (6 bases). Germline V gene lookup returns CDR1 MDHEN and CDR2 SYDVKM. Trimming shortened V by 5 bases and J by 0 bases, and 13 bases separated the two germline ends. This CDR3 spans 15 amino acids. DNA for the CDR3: TGTGCCAGCAGTCCTGGGGGACAAATGAACACTGAAGCTTTCTTT. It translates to CASSPGGQMNTEAFF.

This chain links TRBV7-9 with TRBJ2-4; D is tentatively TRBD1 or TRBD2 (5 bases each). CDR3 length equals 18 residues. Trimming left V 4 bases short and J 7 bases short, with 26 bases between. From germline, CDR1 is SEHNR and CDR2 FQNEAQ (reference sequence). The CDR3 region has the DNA TGTGCCAGCAGCTCCACCCCCGGGACCCGAACCGTTGGGAACATTCAGTACTTC. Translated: CASSSTPGTRTVGNIQYF.

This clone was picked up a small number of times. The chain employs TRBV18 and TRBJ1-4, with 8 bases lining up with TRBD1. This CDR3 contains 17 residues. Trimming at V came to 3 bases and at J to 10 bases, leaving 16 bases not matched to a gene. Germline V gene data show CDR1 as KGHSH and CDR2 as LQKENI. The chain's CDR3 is CASSPRPGQERDGKLFF. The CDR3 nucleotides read TGTGCCAGCTCACCTAGACCGGGACAGGAACGGGATGGAAAACTGTTTTTT.

DNA of the CDR3: TGTGCCAGCAGCTTAGCCAGACGCGGGGAGCTGTTTTTT. This sequence encodes CASSLARRGELFF. The J gene is TRBJ2-2, the V gene TRBV11-2; no clear D gene. The CDR3 totals 13 residues. CDR1 SGHAT and CDR2 FQNNGV come from the germline V gene. Trimming took 1 base from V and 7 from J, leaving 7 bases between them.

CDR3 nucleotides: TGTGCCAGCAGTTACTGGAACAGGGGGCCGGACACTGAAGCTTTCTTT. Protein sequence: CASSYWNRGPDTEAFF. V usage is TRBV6-6 and J usage is TRBJ1-1; TRBD1 aligns across 9 bases. The junction had 6 bases not matched to a gene; V was cut back by 1 base and J by 3 bases. CDR1 is MNHNY and CDR2 is SVGAGI in the germline V gene (reference sequence). This CDR3 has 16 amino acids.

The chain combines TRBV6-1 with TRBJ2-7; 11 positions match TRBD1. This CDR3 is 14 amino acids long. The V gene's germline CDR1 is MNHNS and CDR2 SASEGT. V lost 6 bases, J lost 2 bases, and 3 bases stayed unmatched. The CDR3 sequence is CASRRTGGTYEQYF. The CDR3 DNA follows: TGTGCCAGCAGACGGACAGGGGGCACCTACGAGCAGTACTTC.

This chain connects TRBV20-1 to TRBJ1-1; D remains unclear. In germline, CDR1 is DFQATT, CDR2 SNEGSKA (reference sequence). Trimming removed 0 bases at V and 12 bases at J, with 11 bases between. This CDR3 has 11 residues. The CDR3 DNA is TGCAGTGCTAGAGATTTGGGGTTACCTTTCTTT. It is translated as CSARDLGLPFF.

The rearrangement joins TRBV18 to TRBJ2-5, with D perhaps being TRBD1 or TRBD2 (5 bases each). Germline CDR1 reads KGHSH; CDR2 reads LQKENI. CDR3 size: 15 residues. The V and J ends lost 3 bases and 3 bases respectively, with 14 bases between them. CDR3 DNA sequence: TGTGCCAGCTCACCTTCCGGGACCGCCGAAGAGACCCAGTACTTC. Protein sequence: CASSPSGTAEETQYF.

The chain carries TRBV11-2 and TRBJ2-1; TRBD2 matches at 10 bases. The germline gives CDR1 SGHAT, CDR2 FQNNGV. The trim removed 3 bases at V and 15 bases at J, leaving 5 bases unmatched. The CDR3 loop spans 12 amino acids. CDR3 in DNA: TGTGCCAGCAGCTTTAGCGGGAGGAGTCGGTTCTTC. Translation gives CASSFSGRSRFF.

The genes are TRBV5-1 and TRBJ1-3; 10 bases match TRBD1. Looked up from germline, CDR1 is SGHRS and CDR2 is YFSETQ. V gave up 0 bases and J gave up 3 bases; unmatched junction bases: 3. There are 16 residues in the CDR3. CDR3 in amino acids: CASSLAGTGDGNTIYF. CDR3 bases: TGCGCCAGCAGCTTGGCCGGGACAGGGGATGGAAACACCATATATTTT. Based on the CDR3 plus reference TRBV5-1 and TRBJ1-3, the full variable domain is KAGVTQTPRYLIKTRGQQVTLSCSPISGHRSVSWYQQTPGQGLQFLFEYFSETQRNKGNFPGRFSGRQFSNSRSEMNVSTLELGDSALYLCASSLAGTGDGNTIYFGEGSWLTVV.

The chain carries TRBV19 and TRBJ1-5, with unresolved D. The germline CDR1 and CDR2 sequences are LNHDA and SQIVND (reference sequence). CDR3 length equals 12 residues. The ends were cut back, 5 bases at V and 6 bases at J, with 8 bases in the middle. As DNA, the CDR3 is TGTGCCAGTAGTCCCCCTCCTCAGCCCCAGCATTTT. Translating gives CASSPPPQPQHF.

The CDR3: CASTMGVYEQYF. CDR3 sequence (DNA): TGTGCCAGCACCATGGGGGTTTACGAGCAGTACTTC. This rearrangement joins TRBV28 to TRBJ2-7, with D tentatively TRBD1 or TRBD2 (5 bases each). V was shortened by 7 bases and J by 4 bases, with 11 bases between the two germline ends. Germline-derived CDR1 and CDR2 are MDHEN and SYDVKM. The CDR3 is made up of 12 amino acids.

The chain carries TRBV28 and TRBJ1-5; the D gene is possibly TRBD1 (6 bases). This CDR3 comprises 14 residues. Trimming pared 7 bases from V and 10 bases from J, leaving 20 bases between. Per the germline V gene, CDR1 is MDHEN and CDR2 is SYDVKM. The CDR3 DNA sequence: TGTGCCAGCAAAATGGGGGGCAGCTCGGGACCCCAGCATTTT. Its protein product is CASKMGGSSGPQHF.

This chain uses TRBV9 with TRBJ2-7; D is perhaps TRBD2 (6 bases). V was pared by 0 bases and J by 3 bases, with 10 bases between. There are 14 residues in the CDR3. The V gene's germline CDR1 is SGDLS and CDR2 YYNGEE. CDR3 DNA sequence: TGTGCCAGCAGCGTAGATGGAGGGAACTACGAGCAGTACTTC. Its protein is CASSVDGGNYEQYF.

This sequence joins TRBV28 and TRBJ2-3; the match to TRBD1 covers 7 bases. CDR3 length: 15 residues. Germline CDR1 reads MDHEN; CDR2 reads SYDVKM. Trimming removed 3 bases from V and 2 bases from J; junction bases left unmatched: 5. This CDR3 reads CASSFLGTVTDTQYF. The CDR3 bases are TGTGCCAGCAGTTTTTTGGGGACAGTCACAGATACGCAGTATTTT.

The CDR3 is CASSIEVRAANQPQHF. CDR3 DNA: TGTGCCAGTAGTATTGAAGTCCGAGCGGCGAATCAGCCCCAGCATTTT. The chain uses TRBV19 and TRBJ1-5; no reliable D call. Germline-derived CDR1 and CDR2 are LNHDA and SQIVND (reference sequence). The CDR3 spans 16 residues. The V end lost 3 bases, the J end lost 4 bases, and 16 bases lay between the germline ends.